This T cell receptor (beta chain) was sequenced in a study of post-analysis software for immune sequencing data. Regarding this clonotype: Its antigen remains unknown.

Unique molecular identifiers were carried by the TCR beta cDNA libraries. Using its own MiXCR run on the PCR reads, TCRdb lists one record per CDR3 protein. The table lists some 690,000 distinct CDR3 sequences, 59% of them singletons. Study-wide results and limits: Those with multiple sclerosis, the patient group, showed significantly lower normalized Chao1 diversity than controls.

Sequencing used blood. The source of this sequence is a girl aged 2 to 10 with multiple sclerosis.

The CDR3 DNA reads as TGCGCCAGCAGCCAAGGGAACGGGGGGGCTTGGGGTGAGCAGTTCTTC. Translation gives CASSQGNGGAWGEQFF. The chain has TRBV4-3 and TRBJ2-1; 8 positions agree with TRBD2. CDR1 is LGHNA, CDR2 YSLEER, per germline. Trimming cost V 1 base and J 9 bases; bases outside gene matches: 11. This CDR3 spans 16 amino acids.